This TCR beta chain is drawn from a study of prognosis after radiotherapy for stage I lung cancer. Study-wide findings and caveats: Clone counts measured for unique TCRs fell after stereotactic body radiation therapy, median roughly 9,300 versus 7,200.

Two rounds of multiplex PCR amplified TCR beta CDR3 from genomic DNA. The use of primers specific to each TRBV and TRBJ gene characterized first-round PCR. From the multiplex PCR reads, TCRdb called clonotypes with MiXCR, one entry per CDR3 protein. The table records roughly 29,000 distinct CDR3 sequences, roughly 30% of them present only once. This clonotype was detected many times. Its antigen is unidentified. This specimen consisted of PBMCs, obtained before or after stereotactic body radiation therapy (not recorded which). The receptor's source is a donor of 50 years or more with non-small cell lung cancer.

As DNA, the CDR3 is TGCAGTGCTAGGGCTAGCGGGAGGGTCCAAGAGACCCAGTACTTC. Translating gives CSARASGRVQETQYF. This chain joins TRBV20-1 and TRBJ2-5, with TRBD2 matching 12 bases. This CDR3 has 15 residues. The ends lost 3 bases at V and 1 base at J; junction bases unmatched: 3. Germline loops: CDR1 DFQATT, CDR2 SNEGSKA (reference sequence).